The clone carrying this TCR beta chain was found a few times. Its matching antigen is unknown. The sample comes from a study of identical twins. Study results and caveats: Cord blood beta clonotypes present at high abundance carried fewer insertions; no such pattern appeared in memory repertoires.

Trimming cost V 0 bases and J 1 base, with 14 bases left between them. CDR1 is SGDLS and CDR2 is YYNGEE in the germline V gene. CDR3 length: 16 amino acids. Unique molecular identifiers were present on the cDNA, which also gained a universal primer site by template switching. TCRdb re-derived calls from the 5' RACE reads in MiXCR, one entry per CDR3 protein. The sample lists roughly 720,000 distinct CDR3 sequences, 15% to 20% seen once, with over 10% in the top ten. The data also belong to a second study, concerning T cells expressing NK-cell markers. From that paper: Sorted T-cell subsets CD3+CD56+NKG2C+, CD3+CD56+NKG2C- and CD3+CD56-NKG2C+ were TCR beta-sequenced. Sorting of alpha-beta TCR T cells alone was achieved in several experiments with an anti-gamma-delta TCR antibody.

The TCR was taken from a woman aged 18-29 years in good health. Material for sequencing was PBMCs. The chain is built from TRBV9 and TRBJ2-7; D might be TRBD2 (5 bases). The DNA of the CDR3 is TGTGCCAGCAGCGTAGGAGGTTCGCCGGGGTCCTACGAGCAGTACTTC. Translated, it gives CASSVGGSPGSYEQYF.